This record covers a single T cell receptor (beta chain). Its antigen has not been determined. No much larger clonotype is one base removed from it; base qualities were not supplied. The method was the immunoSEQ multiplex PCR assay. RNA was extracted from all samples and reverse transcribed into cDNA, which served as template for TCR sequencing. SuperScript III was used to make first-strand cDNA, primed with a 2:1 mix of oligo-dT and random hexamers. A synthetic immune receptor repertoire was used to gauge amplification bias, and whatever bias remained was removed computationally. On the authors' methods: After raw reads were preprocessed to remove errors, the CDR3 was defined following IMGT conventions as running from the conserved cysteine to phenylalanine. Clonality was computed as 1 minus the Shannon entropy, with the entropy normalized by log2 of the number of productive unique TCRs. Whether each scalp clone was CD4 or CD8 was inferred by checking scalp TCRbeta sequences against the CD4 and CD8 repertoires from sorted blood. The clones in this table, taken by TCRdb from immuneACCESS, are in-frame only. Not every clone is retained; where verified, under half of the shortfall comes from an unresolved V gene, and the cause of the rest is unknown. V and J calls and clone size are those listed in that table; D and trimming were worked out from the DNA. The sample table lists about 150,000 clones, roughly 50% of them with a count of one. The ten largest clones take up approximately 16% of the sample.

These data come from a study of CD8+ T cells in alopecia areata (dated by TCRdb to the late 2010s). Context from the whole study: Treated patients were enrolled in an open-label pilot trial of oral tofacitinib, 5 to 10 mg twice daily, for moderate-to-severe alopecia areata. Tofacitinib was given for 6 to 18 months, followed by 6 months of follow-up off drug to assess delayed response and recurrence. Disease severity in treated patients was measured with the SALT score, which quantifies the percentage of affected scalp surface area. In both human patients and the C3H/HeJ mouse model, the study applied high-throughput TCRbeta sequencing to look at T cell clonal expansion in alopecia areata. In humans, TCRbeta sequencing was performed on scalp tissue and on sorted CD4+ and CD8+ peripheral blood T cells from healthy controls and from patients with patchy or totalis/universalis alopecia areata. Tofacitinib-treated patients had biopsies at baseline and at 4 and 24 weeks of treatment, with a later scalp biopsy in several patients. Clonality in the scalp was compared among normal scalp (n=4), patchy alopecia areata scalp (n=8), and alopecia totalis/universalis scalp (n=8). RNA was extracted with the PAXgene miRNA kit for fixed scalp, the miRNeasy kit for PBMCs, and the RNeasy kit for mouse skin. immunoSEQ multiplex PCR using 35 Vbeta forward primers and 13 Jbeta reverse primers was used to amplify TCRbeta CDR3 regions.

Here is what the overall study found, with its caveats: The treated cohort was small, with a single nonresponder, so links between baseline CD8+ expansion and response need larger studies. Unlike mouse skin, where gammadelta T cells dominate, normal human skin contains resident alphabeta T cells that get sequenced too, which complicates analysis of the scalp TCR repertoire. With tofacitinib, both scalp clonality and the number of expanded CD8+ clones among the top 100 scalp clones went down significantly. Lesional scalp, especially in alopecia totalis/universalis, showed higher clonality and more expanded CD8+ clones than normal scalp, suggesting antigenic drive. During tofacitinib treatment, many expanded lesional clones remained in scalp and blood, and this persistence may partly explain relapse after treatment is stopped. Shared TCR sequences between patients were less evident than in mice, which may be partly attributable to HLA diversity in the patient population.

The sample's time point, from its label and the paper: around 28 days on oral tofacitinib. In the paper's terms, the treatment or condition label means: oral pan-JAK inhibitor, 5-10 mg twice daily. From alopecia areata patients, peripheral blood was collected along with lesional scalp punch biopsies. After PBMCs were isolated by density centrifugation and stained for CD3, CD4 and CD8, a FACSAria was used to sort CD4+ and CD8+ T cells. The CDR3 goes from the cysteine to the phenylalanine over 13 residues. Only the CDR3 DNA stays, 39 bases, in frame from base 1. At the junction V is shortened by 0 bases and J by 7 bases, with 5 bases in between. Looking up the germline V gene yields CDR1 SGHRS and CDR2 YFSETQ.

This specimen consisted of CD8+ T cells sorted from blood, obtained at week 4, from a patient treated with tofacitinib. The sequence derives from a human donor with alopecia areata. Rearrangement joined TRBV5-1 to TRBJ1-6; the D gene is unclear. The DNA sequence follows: TGCGCCAGCAGCTTGGAAGGGAATTCACCCCTCCACTTT. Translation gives CASSLEGNSPLHF.